The next 17 T cell receptor beta chains were all read from a single sample in a study of cytomegalovirus exposure and HLA in healthy donors. PCR primers comprised 60 Vbeta and 13 Jbeta primers. The assay was immunoSEQ multiplex PCR, and TCRdb's table has in-frame clones only and misses some. The profile shows 100,000 or so clones, 74% of them singletons. The material sequenced was PBMCs. These receptor sequences come from a man aged 45 to 65 in good health and CMV-seropositive.

The rearrangement uses TRBV9 and TRBJ2-2; TRBD1 might be the D (6 bases). The germline V gene encodes CDR1 SGDLS and CDR2 YYNGEE. V was cut by 4 bases and J by 0 bases, with 10 bases left in between. CDR3 length equals 15 residues. In DNA, the CDR3 is TGTGCCAGCAGCCCAAGACAGGCGAACACCGGGGAGCTGTTTTTT. It yields the protein CASSPRQANTGELFF.

This clone was detected many times. V and J are TRBV6-6 and TRBJ1-3; TRBD1 aligns across 7 bases. This CDR3 spans 15 amino acids. Germline CDR1 is MNHNY and CDR2 is SVGAGI (reference sequence). V was pared by 7 bases and J by 4 bases, with 10 bases of the junction left unmatched. CDR3 bases: TGTGCCAGCAACCGCAGGGGGATCGGAGGAAACACCATATATTTT. This gives the protein CASNRRGIGGNTIYF.

This clone has more than one count but fewer than ten. The chain uses TRBV4-1 and TRBJ2-3; 10 bases are shared with TRBD2. V was pared by 0 bases and J by 7 bases, with 7 bases of the junction left unmatched. Per the germline V gene, CDR1 is MGHRA and CDR2 is YSYEKL. The CDR3 runs to 16 residues. Here the CDR3 DNA reads TGCGCCAGCAGCCAAGAGGCTAGCGGGAGTGTGAATACGCAGTATTTT. Protein sequence: CASSQEASGSVNTQYF.

V usage is TRBV12-1 and J usage is TRBJ2-1; the D call TRBD2 from the table was never checked on the DNA. TRBV12-1 is marked as a pseudogene. The CDR3 sequence is 14 residues long. The CDR3 loop reads CASSFKRTTNEQFF. For the CDR3, the DNA is TGTGCCAGCAGCTTTAAAAGGACTACAAATGAGCAGTTCTTC.

This clone appeared a few times. J is TRBJ2-5 and V is TRBV2; 8 nucleotides agree with TRBD2. The CDR3 contains 13 residues. Germline CDR1 reads SNHLY; CDR2 reads FYNNEI. The V and J ends lost 6 bases and 5 bases, in that order; junction bases with no gene match: 5. The DNA of the CDR3 is TGTGCCAGCAGCCTCGGGAGGGGGGAGACCCAGTACTTC. Its translation is CASSLGRGETQYF.

The chain is built from TRBV15 and TRBJ1-1, with D perhaps TRBD1 (5 bases). Germline V lookup: CDR1 LNHNV, CDR2 YYDKDF (reference sequence). V was shortened by 1 base and J by 3 bases, with 18 bases between the two germline ends. The CDR3 covers 17 residues. The CDR3 region is CATSRVRRQGPDTEAFF. Here the CDR3 DNA reads TGTGCCACCAGCAGAGTCCGTCGGCAGGGCCCTGACACTGAAGCTTTCTTT.

This clone appeared a few times. The rearrangement links TRBV7-2 to TRBJ2-7; D uncertain. The V and J ends lost 4 bases and 1 base respectively, with 8 bases between them. The germline gives CDR1 SGHTA, CDR2 FQGNSA. This CDR3 comprises 13 residues. The DNA for the CDR3 is TGTGCCAGCAGCTCCTCTATATCCTACGAGCAGTACTTC. Translated, it gives CASSSSISYEQYF.

The genes are TRBV19 and TRBJ1-5; D uncertain. The length of the CDR3 is 15 residues. Per germline, CDR1 LNHDA and CDR2 SQIVND (reference sequence). V was clipped by 2 bases and J by 3 bases, with 11 bases between them. The CDR3: CASSIIPQPNQPQHF. The CDR3 coding sequence is TGTGCCAGTAGTATAATCCCACAGCCCAATCAGCCCCAGCATTTT.

The gene calls are TRBV9 and TRBJ2-3; TRBD2 agrees at 13 bases. The CDR3 has 18 residues. V was pared by 2 bases and J by 4 bases, with 10 bases of the junction left unmatched. CDR1 and CDR2 (germline): SGDLS, YYNGEE. The CDR3 DNA follows: TGTGCCAGCAGCGTGGACCTCCGACTAGCGGGGGGATCAGATACGCAGTATTTT. Amino acid sequence: CASSVDLRLAGGSDTQYF.

The J gene is TRBJ1-5, the V gene TRBV4-1; D is ambiguous. V dropped 2 bases and J dropped 1 base, with 18 bases sitting between them. Germline values: CDR1 MGHRA, CDR2 YSYEKL. The CDR3 spans 18 residues. The CDR3 DNA reads as TGCGCCAGCAGCCAAATTCCTGGTCTCCGGTGGAGCAATCAGCCCCAGCATTTT. Its protein is CASSQIPGLRWSNQPQHF.

CDR3 residues: CASSPWDSYEQYF. CDR3 DNA sequence: TGTGCCAGCAGCCCTTGGGACAGCTACGAGCAGTACTTC. The chain carries TRBV7-9 and TRBJ2-7; 7 bases map to TRBD1. Germline V CDR1 and CDR2: SEHNR, FQNEAQ (reference sequence). After removal of 5 bases from V and 3 bases from J, the junction contained 4 bases not matched to a gene. This CDR3 spans 13 amino acids.

The chain uses TRBV18 and TRBJ2-1; 11 bases match TRBD1. This CDR3 spans 14 amino acids. Looked up from germline, CDR1 is KGHSH and CDR2 is LQKENI. The ends lost 5 bases at V and 8 bases at J; junction bases unmatched: 5. CDR3 DNA sequence: TGTGCCAGCTCATCCGGACAGGGGGCATATGAGCAGTTCTTC. Translating it yields CASSSGQGAYEQFF.

This chain joins TRBV5-5 and TRBJ2-7, with 9 bases aligning to TRBD1. V gave up 0 bases and J gave up 5 bases; unmatched junction bases: 9. The CDR3 sequence is 16 residues long. CDR1 and CDR2 (germline): SGHKS, YYEKEE (reference sequence). The CDR3 spells CASSLGRTGEKHEQYF. In DNA, the CDR3 is TGTGCCAGCAGCTTGGGCCGGACAGGGGAGAAACACGAGCAGTACTTC. Using reference TRBV5-5 and TRBJ2-7 for the parts outside the CDR3, the full variable domain is DAGVTQSPTHLIKTRGQQVTLRCSPISGHKSVSWYQQVLGQGPQFIFQYYEKEERGRGNFPDRFSARQFPNYSSELNVNALLLGDSALYLCASSLGRTGEKHEQYFGPGTRLTVT.

This clone was observed a few times. The V call is TRBV5-8, the J call TRBJ2-1; TRBD1 aligns across 7 bases. Per the germline V gene, CDR1 is SGHTS and CDR2 is YDEGEE. This CDR3 has 15 amino acids. V trimming: 2 bases; J trimming: 0 bases; junction bases outside the gene matches: 2. CDR3 sequence (DNA): TGTGCCAGCAGCTTTCCAGGGGGCTCCTACAATGAGCAGTTCTTC. Amino acids: CASSFPGGSYNEQFF.

This chain uses TRBV10-3 with TRBJ2-3; tentatively, D is TRBD2 (5 bases). Looked up from germline, CDR1 is ENHRY and CDR2 is SYGVKD. Trimming shortened V by 8 bases and J by 0 bases, and 15 bases separated the two germline ends. The CDR3 is 15 residues long. This CDR3 is CAISQAEVSTDTQYF. The CDR3 coding sequence is TGTGCCATCTCTCAAGCGGAAGTCAGCACAGATACGCAGTATTTT.

This sequence joins TRBV10-3 and TRBJ1-1; maybe TRBD1 (6 bases). Trimming took 5 bases from V and 1 from J, leaving 20 bases between them. This CDR3 has 17 residues. The germline CDR1 and CDR2 sequences are ENHRY and SYGVKD. CDR3 nucleotides: TGTGCCATCAGTCCGCAGGCAGGGGTCCATGAGAACACTGAAGCTTTCTTT. The encoded protein is CAISPQAGVHENTEAFF.

CDR3 sequence (DNA): TGTGCCATCAGTATACAGGAGCGGAACACTGAAGCTTTCTTT. It yields the protein CAISIQERNTEAFF. The genes are TRBV10-3 and TRBJ1-1, with a weak D call TRBD1 (5 bases). From germline, CDR1 is ENHRY and CDR2 SYGVKD. The germline V and J ends were trimmed by 5 bases and 1 base, with 11 bases remaining between them. The CDR3 length is 14 residues.